This paragraph reports one TCR beta chain. Its antigen is unidentified. The PCR was carried out with 60 Vbeta primers and 13 Jbeta primers. Some clones are missing from TCRdb's copy, which holds only in-frame ones; the method was immunoSEQ multiplex PCR. The sample lists about 230,000 clones, around 85% occurring once. This sample was taken from a study of cytomegalovirus exposure and HLA in healthy donors. Whole-study results and caveats: According to a later analysis, donors in an Asian-associated ancestry cluster reportedly had fewer N-insertions than the roughly 630-donor mean.

The sample comprised PBMCs. The receptor was derived from a human donor in good health.

The CDR3 bases are TGTGCCACGGTCGGGGGACAGGGGCCTTATGGCTACACCTTC. As protein: CATVGGQGPYGYTF. This rearrangement joins TRBV19 to TRBJ1-2; 10 nucleotides align to TRBD1. CDR1 LNHDA and CDR2 SQIVND come from the germline V gene (reference sequence). V was clipped by 10 bases and J by 5 bases; unmatched bases: 10. The CDR3 has 14 amino acids.